The 18 T cell receptor beta chains below all came from one sample that was sequenced in a study of OX40 agonist ivuxolimab in advanced cancers. Measured with immunoSEQ multiplex PCR; TCRdb has only the in-frame clones, and not every one. The sample carries some 86,000 clones, about 89% recorded once. The sample here was CD4+ or CD8+ T cells sorted from blood, taken in a trial of the OX40 agonist ivuxolimab. The receptors were sampled from an adult with an advanced solid tumor such as melanoma, head and neck, liver or kidney cancer.

V gene TRBV4-1 combines with J gene TRBJ2-7; D is perhaps TRBD1 (5 bases). Per the germline V gene, CDR1 is MGHRA and CDR2 is YSYEKL. Trimming stripped 1 base from V and 1 base from J, with 20 bases between. CDR3 size: 18 residues. CDR3 nucleotides: TGCGCCAGCAGCCAAGTCCGCTCCGCCCAGGGCCAGTCCTACGAGCAGTACTTC. Its protein is CASSQVRSAQGQSYEQYF.

The CDR3 DNA follows: TGTGCCAGTAGTATGGGGTCGACAGCCTCTGGGGCCAACGTCCTGACTTTC. Residues: CASSMGSTASGANVLTF. The chain uses TRBV19 and TRBJ2-6; D is perhaps TRBD1 (5 bases). CDR1 LNHDA and CDR2 SQIVND come from the germline V gene (reference sequence). The germline V and J ends were trimmed by 3 bases and 0 bases, with 12 bases remaining between them. This CDR3 contains 17 residues.

This clone was seen a single time. V gene TRBV7-9 combines with J gene TRBJ1-5; TRBD1 agrees at 7 bases. Germline V lookup: CDR1 SEHNR, CDR2 FQNEAQ (reference sequence). V lost 1 base to trimming and J lost 0 bases; unmatched junction nucleotides: 12. The CDR3 length is 19 residues. The DNA of the CDR3 is TGTGCCAGCAGCTTAGTTGGACAGGTCGTTGGCTATAGCAATCAGCCCCAGCATTTT. Encoded protein: CASSLVGQVVGYSNQPQHF.

This sequence joins TRBV27 and TRBJ1-1, with 7 bases identical to TRBD1. V lost 11 bases, J lost 7 bases, and 13 bases stayed unmatched. The CDR3 consists of 13 residues. CDR1 MNHEY and CDR2 SMNVEV come from the germline V gene (reference sequence). CDR3 DNA: TGTGCCGACGGGAGGGGGACAGTACTTGAAGCTTTCTTT. This codes for CADGRGTVLEAFF.

This chain uses TRBV11-2 with TRBJ2-3; 8 bases map to TRBD1. Germline CDR1 reads SGHAT; CDR2 reads FQNNGV. The CDR3 has 14 residues. V trimming: 2 bases; J trimming: 8 bases; junction bases outside the gene matches: 6. The CDR3 loop is CASSLNRGSGTQYF. The CDR3 DNA sequence: TGTGCCAGCAGCTTAAACAGGGGGTCTGGTACGCAGTATTTT.

J is TRBJ1-2 and V is TRBV6-5, with a possible D match to TRBD1 (5 bases). The CDR3 loop spans 12 amino acids. V shed 2 bases and J shed 8 bases, with 9 bases lying between them. Germline V gene data show CDR1 as MNHEY and CDR2 as SVGAGI. The CDR3 sequence: CASSYKGLGYTF. The DNA of the CDR3 is TGTGCCAGCAGTTACAAGGGACTGGGCTACACCTTC.

The J gene is TRBJ1-1, the V gene TRBV11-3; D is perhaps TRBD1 (5 bases). Trimming pared 2 bases from V and 10 bases from J, leaving 8 bases between. The CDR3 is 11 residues long. Per germline, CDR1 SGHNT and CDR2 YENEEA. This CDR3 is CASSLQGGAFF. The CDR3 region has the DNA TGTGCCAGCAGCTTACAGGGAGGAGCTTTCTTT.

The V and J genes are TRBV18 and TRBJ2-7, with TRBD1 as a possible D gene (6 bases). The CDR3 sequence is 15 residues long. The germline V gene encodes CDR1 KGHSH and CDR2 LQKENI. Trimming took 1 base from V and 1 from J, leaving 11 bases between them. DNA of the CDR3: TGTGCCAGCTCACCACTAGGACAGTTTTCCTACGAGCAGTACTTC. Amino acid sequence: CASSPLGQFSYEQYF.

This chain connects TRBV7-9 to TRBJ1-1, with 9 bases fitting TRBD1. Germline V gene sequence: CDR1 SEHNR, CDR2 FQNEAQ (reference sequence). J gave up 7 bases and V 5 bases, and 8 bases lay outside the gene matches. The CDR3 runs to 14 residues. Here the CDR3 reads CASSLDRGGIEAFF. In DNA form, the CDR3 reads TGTGCCAGCAGCCTCGACAGGGGGGGAATTGAAGCTTTCTTT.

The rearrangement joins TRBV4-2 to TRBJ2-5; D is undetermined. Trimming pared 0 bases from V and 5 bases from J, leaving 13 bases between. This CDR3 has 15 amino acids. Germline V CDR1 and CDR2: LGHNA, YNFKEQ. CDR3 sequence: CASSQEAIPKETQYF. The DNA for the CDR3 is TGTGCCAGCAGCCAAGAGGCGATCCCCAAGGAGACCCAGTACTTC.

The chain employs TRBV7-3 and TRBJ1-1, with TRBD1 matching 9 bases. The germline CDR1 and CDR2 sequences are SGHTA and FQGTGA. The CDR3 consists of 14 residues. The V and J ends lost 5 bases and 2 bases, in that order; junction bases with no gene match: 3. CDR3 coding DNA: TGTGCCAGCAGCCCGGACAGGGGAAACACTGAAGCTTTCTTT. Amino acids: CASSPDRGNTEAFF.

The V call is TRBV18, the J call TRBJ2-3; 7 bases are a match to TRBD2. V lost 3 bases, J lost 3 bases, and 3 bases stayed unmatched. Germline values: CDR1 KGHSH, CDR2 LQKENI. The CDR3 is 14 residues long. CDR3 in amino acids: CASSPREGTDTQYF. DNA of the CDR3: TGTGCCAGCTCACCGAGGGAGGGAACAGATACGCAGTATTTT.

CDR3 DNA: TGTGCCAGCACCGGATGGGCTAGCGGGAGCCGCGGCACAGATACGCAGTATTTT. Translated: CASTGWASGSRGTDTQYF. V gene TRBV28 combines with J gene TRBJ2-3, with 10 nucleotides matching TRBD2. With 7 bases clipped from V and 1 base from J, the junction kept 14 bases outside the gene matches. The CDR3 length is 18 residues. CDR1 MDHEN and CDR2 SYDVKM come from the germline V gene.

The gene calls are TRBV7-6 and TRBJ2-7, with 15 bases fitting TRBD2. The J segment lost 6 bases and the V segment lost 1 base, leaving 1 base of the junction unmatched. CDR3 size: 15 residues. Germline V gene sequence: CDR1 SGHVS, CDR2 FNYEAQ. In nucleotides, the CDR3 is TGTGCCAGCAGCTTAGGGACTAGCGGGAGGGGCGAGCAGTACTTC. Protein product: CASSLGTSGRGEQYF.

The chain couples TRBV27 to TRBJ2-5; 9 nucleotides line up with TRBD2. The J call may be wrong; the DNA end is better matched by TRBJ2-7. The CDR3 spans 13 residues. Germline CDR1 is MNHEY and CDR2 is SMNVEV (reference sequence). This CDR3 is CASAGTSWREQYF. CDR3 bases: TGTGCCAGCGCCGGGACTAGCTGGCGCGAGCAGTACTTC.

V gene TRBV6-5 combines with J gene TRBJ2-1; D possibly corresponds to TRBD2 (6 bases). V was cut by 0 bases and J by 0 bases, with 9 bases left in between. The CDR3 is 16 amino acids. CDR1 is MNHEY and CDR2 is SVGAGI in the germline V gene. The CDR3 DNA reads as TGTGCCAGCAGTTACTCTGGGGGGTTCTCCTACAATGAGCAGTTCTTC. It codes for CASSYSGGFSYNEQFF.

This chain links TRBV7-2 with TRBJ2-7; 10 bases line up with TRBD2. Germline V lookup: CDR1 SGHTA, CDR2 FQGNSA. V lost 0 bases to trimming and J lost 7 bases; unmatched junction nucleotides: 12. The CDR3 covers 17 residues. The CDR3 coding sequence is TGTGCCAGCAGCTTAGCGGCATGGCTAGCGGGAGCTGGGGAGCAGTACTTC. This translates into CASSLAAWLAGAGEQYF.

This clone was observed once. This chain joins TRBV4-2 and TRBJ1-1; possible D gene TRBD1, 6 bases. Looked up from germline, CDR1 is LGHNA and CDR2 is YNFKEQ. Deletions cut 0 bases from V and 5 bases from J, with 19 bases between. The CDR3 runs 17 residues. This CDR3 is CASSQDLGNRVRTEAFF. The CDR3 DNA sequence: TGTGCCAGCAGCCAAGATTTGGGGAACAGGGTAAGGACTGAAGCTTTCTTT.